Listed below are T cell receptor beta chains from one sample, sequenced in a study of shared clonotypes between healthy human individuals. Assay: immunoSEQ multiplex PCR; the TCRdb copy retains only in-frame clones and omits some. The sample holds over a million clones, about 80% seen once. Sequencing was done on a sample of memory CD4+ T cells from PBMCs. These TCRs come from a man between 18 and 29 years old in good health. Some clones in this sample may be carry-over from other donors' samples. Both conserved end residues are part of each CDR3. The D gene is left open where the match is weak. Where a row states a size, it is once, few, many or the class of an expanded clone; other rows omit it.

clone_size	cdr3_length	j_call	d_call	v_call	cdr3_aa	cdr3_nt
few	11	TRBJ2-7	NA	TRBV30	CAWSVFAEQYF	TGTGCCTGGAGTGTTTTCGCCGAGCAGTACTTC
NA	15	TRBJ2-2	TRBD1	TRBV19	CASSASGGDTGELFF	TGTGCCAGTAGTGCTTCAGGGGGCGACACCGGGGAGCTGTTTTTT
NA	16	TRBJ2-7	NA	TRBV6-1	CASSDLGLGYSYEQYF	TGTGCCAGCAGTGACTTGGGCCTGGGATATTCCTACGAGCAGTACTTC
NA	14	TRBJ2-2	NA	TRBV7-3	CASSLLGRTGELFF	TGTGCCAGCAGCTTATTGGGCCGCACCGGGGAGCTGTTTTTT
once	14	TRBJ2-5	NA	TRBV11-3	CASSRGHRQETQYF	TGTGCCAGCAGCCGGGGGCACCGCCAAGAGACCCAGTACTTC
NA	15	TRBJ1-5	TRBD1	TRBV28	CASSTPGQGEQPQHF	TGTGCCAGCAGTACCCCGGGACAGGGAGAGCAGCCCCAGCATTTT
NA	11	TRBJ2-7	NA	TRBV30	CAGSSGGEQYF	TGTGCCGGCAGCTCCGGAGGCGAGCAGTACTTC
NA	13	TRBJ1-2	NA	TRBV18	CASSPGQNYGYTF	TGTGCCAGCTCACCTGGACAGAACTATGGCTACACCTTC
NA	15	TRBJ2-1	NA	TRBV9	CASSVVANSYNEQFF	TGTGCCAGCAGCGTAGTAGCAAATTCCTACAATGAGCAGTTCTTC
few	19	TRBJ1-5	TRBD1	TRBV6-1	CASSGTMTGWRAGNQPQHF	TGTGCCAGCAGTGGCACCATGACAGGGTGGAGAGCTGGCAATCAGCCCCAGCATTTT
few	13	TRBJ2-1	NA	TRBV2	CASMRDNGNEQFF	TGTGCCAGCATGCGGGACAACGGCAATGAGCAGTTCTTC
NA	15	TRBJ1-3	NA	TRBV5-6	CASSSEGGGRNTIYF	TGTGCCAGCAGCTCCGAAGGGGGAGGTAGAAACACCATATATTTT
NA	15	TRBJ2-1	TRBD2	TRBV11-2	CASSSGAGGNNEQFF	TGTGCCAGCAGCTCTGGGGCGGGAGGGAACAATGAGCAGTTCTTC
NA	12	TRBJ1-1	NA	TRBV5-1	CASSQGLPGAFF	TGCGCCAGCAGCCAAGGGCTGCCCGGAGCTTTCTTT
once	15	TRBJ1-1	NA	TRBV6-6	CASRAPRDINTEAFF	TGTGCCAGCAGGGCACCGAGGGACATAAACACTGAAGCTTTCTTT
few	13	TRBJ1-4	NA	TRBV28	CASSLGGEEKLFF	TGTGCCAGCAGTTTGGGGGGGGAGGAAAAACTGTTTTTT
NA	17	TRBJ2-7	NA	TRBV10-2	CASTISWRDAVLYEQYF	TGCGCCAGCACGATTTCATGGCGGGACGCAGTCTTGTACGAGCAGTACTTC
NA	15	TRBJ2-3	TRBD1	TRBV5-6	CASSSRTGAWDTQYF	TGTGCCAGCAGCTCGAGGACAGGGGCTTGGGATACGCAGTATTTT
NA	16	TRBJ2-3	TRBD2	TRBV28	CASSLGSGRGTDTQYF	TGTGCCAGCAGTTTGGGGAGCGGGAGGGGTACAGATACGCAGTATTTT
NA	11	TRBJ1-1	NA	TRBV28	CASRRATEAFF	TGTGCCAGCCGGAGGGCCACTGAAGCTTTCTTT
NA	12	TRBJ2-5	TRBD2	TRBV9	CASSSGGETQYF	TGTGCCAGCAGCTCCGGGGGGGAGACCCAGTACTTC
NA	14	TRBJ2-7	NA	TRBV2	CASSEWRDLPEQYF	TGTGCCAGCAGTGAGTGGCGGGACCTTCCGGAGCAGTACTTC
NA	14	TRBJ1-5	NA	TRBV5-1	CASSLGPLDQPQHF	TGCGCCAGCAGCTTGGGCCCCCTCGATCAGCCCCAGCATTTT
few	15	TRBJ2-1	NA	TRBV4-2	CASSQERVSYNEQFF	TGTGCCAGCAGCCAAGAACGGGTCTCCTACAATGAGCAGTTCTTC
NA	15	TRBJ2-2	NA	TRBV11-3	CASSFSGSNTGELFF	TGTGCCAGCTCCTTCAGCGGGTCGAACACCGGGGAGCTGTTTTTT
NA	16	TRBJ1-4	NA	TRBV28	CASSLQGRAANEKLFF	TGTGCCAGCAGTTTACAGGGGAGGGCGGCTAATGAAAAACTGTTTTTT
NA	14	TRBJ1-5	TRBD1	TRBV19	CASRDRVSNQPQHF	TGTGCCAGTAGGGACAGGGTCAGCAATCAGCCCCAGCATTTT
NA	15	TRBJ1-2	NA	TRBV4-1	CASSQGSRGNYGYTF	TGCGCCAGCAGCCAAGGGTCACGAGGAAACTATGGCTACACCTTC
NA	16	TRBJ2-2	NA	TRBV12-5	CALYQGWDWDTGELFF	TGTGCTCTCTACCAGGGGTGGGACTGGGACACCGGGGAGCTGTTTTTT
NA	15	TRBJ1-1	TRBD1	TRBV19	CASSITSTGGTEAFF	TGTGCCAGTAGTATAACTTCGACAGGGGGGACTGAAGCTTTCTTT
once	13	TRBJ2-5	NA	TRBV7-6	CASSLAGVKTQYF	TGTGCCAGCAGCTTAGCCGGGGTTAAGACCCAGTACTTC
NA	13	TRBJ1-2	NA	TRBV28	CASSGPFGYGYTF	TGTGCCAGCAGTGGACCGTTTGGCTATGGCTACACCTTC
NA	13	TRBJ2-5	NA	TRBV30	CAWNDGVQETQYF	TGTGCCTGGAACGACGGGGTCCAAGAGACCCAGTACTTC
NA	12	TRBJ2-4	NA	TRBV19	CASSTLGAIQYF	TGTGCCAGTAGTACCCTCGGGGCCATTCAGTACTTC
NA	14	TRBJ2-7	TRBD1	TRBV30	CASLTGTGRDEQYF	TGTGCAAGCCTCACCGGGACAGGCCGCGACGAGCAGTACTTC
few	18	TRBJ2-5	NA	TRBV16	CASSQFRGPYDVEETQYF	TGTGCCAGCAGTCAATTTCGGGGTCCCTACGACGTTGAAGAGACCCAGTACTTC
NA	14	TRBJ2-1	NA	TRBV19	CASSNILRSNEQFF	TGTGCCAGTAGTAATATCCTCAGGAGCAATGAGCAGTTCTTC
NA	16	TRBJ1-5	NA	TRBV7-3	CASSWPAAYSNQPQHF	TGTGCCAGCAGCTGGCCAGCAGCATATAGCAATCAGCCCCAGCATTTT
NA	10	TRBJ1-1	NA	TRBV29-1	CSGMNTEAFF	TGCAGCGGTATGAACACTGAAGCTTTCTTT
once	14	TRBJ2-7	TRBD1	TRBV5-1	CASSLSGQPYEQYF	TGCGCCAGCAGCTTGTCGGGACAGCCCTACGAGCAGTACTTC
NA	16	TRBJ2-3	NA	TRBV29-1	CSVEGSSETSTDTQYF	TGCAGCGTTGAAGGTAGCTCCGAGACTAGCACAGATACGCAGTATTTT
NA	13	TRBJ1-1	NA	TRBV11-2	CASSSRGGTEAFF	TGTGCCAGCAGCAGCAGGGGAGGCACTGAAGCTTTCTTT
few	14	TRBJ2-7	NA	TRBV6-1	CASSPNLDPNEQYF	TGTGCCAGCAGTCCCAACCTAGACCCCAACGAGCAGTACTTC
NA	15	TRBJ2-5	TRBD2	TRBV5-1	CASSLSLAGQETQYF	TGCGCCAGCAGCTTGTCACTAGCGGGACAAGAGACCCAGTACTTC
NA	15	TRBJ2-1	NA	TRBV9	CASSVEGVPYNERFF	TGTGCCAGCAGCGTCGAGGGGGTGCCCTACAATGAGCGGTTCTTC